This is a list of T cell receptor beta chains from one sample in a study of shared clonotypes between healthy human individuals. Measured with immunoSEQ multiplex PCR; TCRdb has only the in-frame clones, and not every one. The data contain some 500,000 clones, around 96% of them seen just once; the ten biggest clones take up under 0.065%. Sequenced material: naive CD4+ T cells sorted from blood. The receptors were sampled from a woman aged 30 to 39 in good health. CDR3s include the opening cysteine and the closing phenylalanine or tryptophan.

j_call,v_call,cdr3_aa
TRBJ2-4,TRBV28,CASSLILAGGSGGGRDIQYF
TRBJ1-1,TRBV28,CASSLLGPMNTEAFF
TRBJ2-1,TRBV15,CATSSPWAGTRNEQFF
TRBJ1-1,TRBV7-2,CASSPRTGRVGRAEAFF
TRBJ2-7,TRBV2,CASSRGPPGEQYF
TRBJ1-1,TRBV6-1,CASRLDRTNTEAFF
TRBJ2-7,TRBV6-5,CATREGMAPYEQYF
TRBJ2-1,TRBV5-6,CASSLKRAGTLANEQFF
TRBJ1-1,TRBV28,CASSLGGSFF
TRBJ2-5,TRBV7-9,CASSFVTGEETQYF
TRBJ2-7,TRBV18,CASSPRDSSSYEQYF
TRBJ1-4,TRBV5-1,CASSAGLTGVSEKLFF
TRBJ1-2,TRBV27,CASSLSGSPYGYTF
.,TRBV29-1,CSVEVSWSEQYF
TRBJ1-2,TRBV10-3,CAISEPPGNSEWYGYTF
TRBJ2-6,TRBV4-1,CASSPTGGSGANVLTF
TRBJ2-7,TRBV5-4,CASSGGDSSYEQYF
TRBJ2-7,TRBV5-1,CASSLGTVTYEQYF
TRBJ2-3,TRBV7-9,CASSSKRGPTDTQYF
TRBJ1-1,TRBV29-1,CSVDPRLSGTEAFF
TRBJ2-7,TRBV6-1,CASSDGTSGSYEQYF
TRBJ1-2,TRBV5-4,CASSLSTGGAYGYTF
TRBJ1-2,TRBV18,CASSPGQGGTFGYGYTF
TRBJ1-5,TRBV28,CASDPVRDLYNQPQHF
TRBJ2-7,TRBV28,CASRTQGKNYEQYF
TRBJ2-2,TRBV7-8,CASSLGPWRATGELFF
TRBJ2-5,TRBV5-1,CASSSNTGTIRETQYF
TRBJ2-7,TRBV6-5,CASSYAGKQYF
TRBJ2-2,TRBV7-9,CASSRLQNTGELFF
.,TRBV4-2,CASSQSTDAYEQYF
TRBJ2-7,TRBV29-1,CSAGTESYEQYF
TRBJ2-1,TRBV7-8,CASSLAWGLTYNEQFF
TRBJ2-1,TRBV5-4,CASSLEGRFGNEQFF
TRBJ1-2,TRBV9,CASSVGSGYTF
TRBJ2-2,TRBV28,CGGSAGTNTGELFF
TRBJ2-7,TRBV5-5,CASSKLAGVQEQYF
TRBJ1-1,TRBV29-1,CSAPVGQGLFAEAFF
TRBJ2-3,TRBV15,CATSPSSGISTDTQYF
TRBJ2-7,TRBV28,CASSLVRPYEQYF
TRBJ1-1,TRBV2,CASSEGTGGFTEAFF
TRBJ2-3,TRBV5-1,CASSLAVIGGTDTQYF
TRBJ1-5,TRBV19,CASMRRTEVNQPQHF
TRBJ2-3,TRBV9,CASSPEGHSSDTQYF
TRBJ2-6,TRBV6-5,CASSYTGAGANVLTF
TRBJ1-1,TRBV28,CASTASINTEAFF
TRBJ2-3,TRBV4-1,CASSRDGDTQYF
TRBJ2-3,TRBV29-1,CSVRTGSSTDTQYF
TRBJ2-5,TRBV21-1,CARSETGTQETQYF
TRBJ1-2,TRBV4-2,CASSQDGGGGGYGYTF
TRBJ2-7,TRBV6-5,CASSRTGDVYEQYF
TRBJ2-5,TRBV6-1,CASSELGEGETQYF
TRBJ1-5,TRBV28,CASSLKGGWYSNQPQHF
TRBJ1-1,TRBV11-1,CASSARDRASEAFF
TRBJ1-2,TRBV6-5,CASSYSTGQEYGYTF
TRBJ2-5,TRBV19,CASSIPPATQYF